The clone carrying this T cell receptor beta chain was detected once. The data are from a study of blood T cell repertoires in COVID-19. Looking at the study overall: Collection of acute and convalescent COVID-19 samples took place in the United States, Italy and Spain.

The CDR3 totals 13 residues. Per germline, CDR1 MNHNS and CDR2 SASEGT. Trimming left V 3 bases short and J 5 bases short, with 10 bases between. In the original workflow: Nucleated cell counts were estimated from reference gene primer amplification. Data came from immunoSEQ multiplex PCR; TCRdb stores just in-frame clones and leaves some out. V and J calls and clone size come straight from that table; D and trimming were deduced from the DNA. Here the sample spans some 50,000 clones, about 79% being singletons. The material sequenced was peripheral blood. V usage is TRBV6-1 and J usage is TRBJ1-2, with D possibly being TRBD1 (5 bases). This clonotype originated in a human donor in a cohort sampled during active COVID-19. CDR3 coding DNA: TGTGCCAGCAGTGAGGGGCTGGGGTATGGCTACACCTTC. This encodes CASSEGLGYGYTF.